This T cell receptor beta chain was recorded in a study of blood T cell repertoires in COVID-19. Study context: From the United States, Italy and Spain came samples of acute and convalescent COVID-19. In each case, the material was cDNA or gDNA derived from T cells, B-cell-depleted T cells, or PBMCs.

V was trimmed by 5 bases and J by 6 bases, leaving 20 bases between them. The CDR3 loop spans 16 amino acids. The germline gives CDR1 SGHTA, CDR2 FQGTGA. Authors' processing steps: Scientists estimated how many nucleated cells there were by amplifying reference gene primers. Only in-frame clones appear in the TCRdb table, and some are missing; sequencing was by immunoSEQ multiplex PCR. D and trimming come from the DNA, and the V and J calls and clone size come from that table. This table has about 260,000 clones, roughly nine tenths appearing once. The chain recombines TRBV7-3 with TRBJ2-1, with D tentatively TRBD1 (6 bases). The sample was peripheral blood. The clonotype originates from a man between 60 and 75 years old who had recovered from COVID-19. The CDR3 loop reads CASSPYTNLGANEQFF. CDR3 nucleotide sequence: TGTGCCAGCAGCCCGTACACGAATCTGGGGGCCAATGAGCAGTTCTTC.